This T cell receptor beta chain was documented in a study of cytomegalovirus exposure and HLA in healthy donors. Regarding the study as a whole: Analysis performed later found more than 15,000 TCR beta sequences associated with HLA alleles at 0.05 false discovery rate. Presence/absence analyses rested on an assumption that sequencing depth was roughly uniform across donors.

Trimming shortened V by 0 bases and J by 0 bases, and 10 bases separated the two germline ends. Germline-derived CDR1 and CDR2 are SGHDT and YYEEEE. This CDR3 is built from 16 residues. In the PCR, 60 Vbeta and 13 Jbeta primers were used. Using immunoSEQ multiplex PCR, the repertoire was profiled, and TCRdb retains in-frame clones only, with some absent. The sample consists of about 150,000 clones, roughly 81% of them appearing once. Concerning this clone itself: What it binds is not known.

The sequence derives from a man aged 25 to 40 in good health and CMV-seropositive. Sequences were obtained from PBMCs. The rearrangement links TRBV5-6 to TRBJ1-5, with D unresolved. CDR3 sequence reads: CASSLGGPFSNQPQHF. The CDR3 DNA reads TGTGCCAGCAGCTTGGGAGGGCCTTTTAGCAATCAGCCCCAGCATTTT.